The 12 T cell receptor beta chains in this list originate from one sample, sequenced in a study of cytomegalovirus exposure and HLA in healthy donors. Use of 60 Vbeta and 13 Jbeta primers characterized the PCR. TCRdb's copy holds only in-frame clones and misses some; the assay was immunoSEQ multiplex PCR. The data show fewer than 150,000 clones, with 60% to 75% seen just once and about 1.5% held by the top ten. The sample was PBMCs. Every receptor here comes from a human donor in good health.

This clone appeared a single time. The chain links TRBV7-6 to TRBJ1-2; D perhaps matches TRBD1 (5 bases). The CDR3 has 15 residues. Trimming shortened V by 1 base and J by 10 bases, and 19 bases separated the two germline ends. Germline CDR1 SGHVS, CDR2 FNYEAQ. This CDR3 is CASSLDGQGVYDYTF. Written as DNA, the CDR3 is TGTGCCAGCAGCTTAGACGGGCAGGGTGTATACGACTACACCTTC. The full variable domain, completed using reference TRBV7-6 and TRBJ1-2, is GAGVSQSPRYKVTKRGQDVALRCDPISGHVSLYWYRQALGQGPEFLTYFNYEAQQDKSGLPNDRFSAERPEGSISTLTIQRTEQRDSAMYRCASSLDGQGVYDYTFGSGTRLTVV.

This clone has more than one count but fewer than ten. In DNA, the CDR3 is TGTGCCAGCAGCCAATCGACAGTCACAGATACGCAGTATTTT. Its protein product is CASSQSTVTDTQYF. This chain joins TRBV7-9 and TRBJ2-3, with D perhaps matching TRBD1 (5 bases). Per the germline V gene, CDR1 is SEHNR and CDR2 is FQNEAQ (reference sequence). The CDR3 totals 14 residues. V was shortened by 5 bases and J by 2 bases, with 11 bases between the two germline ends.

This clone was counted between two and nine times. CDR3 sequence reads: CASSLWGYEQFF. CDR3 nucleotide sequence: TGTGCCAGCAGTTTATGGGGCTATGAGCAGTTCTTC. This chain connects TRBV27 to TRBJ2-1; TRBD1 is a possible D gene (5 bases). Germline V lookup: CDR1 MNHEY, CDR2 SMNVEV (reference sequence). V was shortened by 1 base and J by 8 bases, with 6 bases between the two germline ends. This CDR3 contains 12 residues.

The J gene is TRBJ2-2, the V gene TRBV7-7; TRBD2 aligns across 8 bases. Germline loops: CDR1 SSHAT, CDR2 FNYEAQ (reference sequence). The CDR3 totals 12 residues. The CDR3 DNA sequence: TGTGCTAGCCGGGGGGGGCCCGGGGAGCTGTTTTTT. It is translated as CASRGGPGELFF.

The genes are TRBV19 and TRBJ2-2; tentative D call: TRBD2 (5 bases). CDR1 is LNHDA, CDR2 SQIVND, per germline (reference sequence). The CDR3 runs 14 residues. V shed 6 bases and J shed 6 bases, with 14 bases lying between them. In DNA, the CDR3 is TGTGCCAGTAGAAGAGGGTATGGTTCCGGGGAGCTGTTTTTT. This codes for CASRRGYGSGELFF.

V and J are TRBV11-3 and TRBJ2-3, with 8 bases matching TRBD2. The CDR3 has 15 amino acids. The germline V gene encodes CDR1 SGHNT and CDR2 YENEEA. Trimming removed 3 bases from V and 2 bases from J; junction bases left unmatched: 4. The CDR3 bases are TGTGCCAGCAGCTTTACTAGCGGATTCACAGATACGCAGTATTTT. This sequence encodes CASSFTSGFTDTQYF.

There are a few counts of this clone. The chain has TRBV4-1 and TRBJ2-3; 13 bases are shared with TRBD2. The CDR3 sequence is 18 residues long. Germline CDR1 MGHRA, CDR2 YSYEKL. V shed 6 bases and J 2 bases; nucleotides not matched to a gene: 11. In DNA form, the CDR3 reads TGCGCCAGCAGAATAGGACTAGCGGGAGTGGGGGCCACAGATACGCAGTATTTT. Its translation is CASRIGLAGVGATDTQYF.

J is TRBJ2-2 and V is TRBV21-1; TRBD1, the table's D call, lacks a check against the DNA. TRBV21-1 is a pseudogene locus. The CDR3 sequence is 16 residues long. Here the CDR3 DNA reads TGTGCCAGCAGCAAAGCCCCAGGGCTGAACACCGGGGAGCTGTTTTTT. Amino acids: CASSKAPGLNTGELFF.

This clone has only a few counts. The V gene is TRBV14, the J gene TRBJ2-7; D uncertain. Deletions cut 4 bases from V and 0 bases from J, with 16 bases between. Germline V gene data show CDR1 as SGHDN and CDR2 as FVKESK. The CDR3 has 16 amino acids. CDR3: CASSPPGGSRSYEQYF. As DNA, the CDR3 is TGTGCCAGCAGCCCACCAGGTGGCTCCCGCTCCTACGAGCAGTACTTC.

This clone was counted only a few times. The J gene is TRBJ1-6, the V gene TRBV6-6; TRBD1 matches 9 bases. Unmatched junction bases numbered 3, after V lost 2 bases and J lost 10 bases. Germline V gene data show CDR1 as MNHNY and CDR2 as SVGAGI (reference sequence). This CDR3 contains 14 residues. CDR3 sequence reads: CASSYRDRESPLHF. The DNA for the CDR3 is TGTGCCAGCAGTTACCGGGACAGGGAATCACCCCTCCACTTT.

This clone has only a few counts. The rearrangement joins TRBV29-1 to TRBJ1-2; 7 positions agree with TRBD1. This CDR3 is 16 amino acids long. CDR1 is SQVTM and CDR2 is ANQGSEA in the germline V gene. V was pared by 0 bases and J by 0 bases, with 7 bases of the junction left unmatched. Here the CDR3 DNA reads TGCAGCGTTGAAGATGGGGAAGGGGGCTCTAACTATGGCTACACCTTC. Protein: CSVEDGEGGSNYGYTF.

The chain links TRBV6-5 to TRBJ2-2; D is unresolved. V was pared by 4 bases and J by 5 bases, with 8 bases between. Germline CDR1 reads MNHEY; CDR2 reads SVGAGI. The CDR3 loop spans 13 amino acids. CDR3 DNA sequence: TGTGCCAGCAGTTCGACATCGACCGGGGAGCTGTTTTTT. This translates into CASSSTSTGELFF.